This T cell receptor (beta chain) was found in a study of T-cell reconstitution after alpha-beta-depleted transplantation in children. Overall study findings and caveats: It was reported that alpha-beta T cells came from several hundred expanded graft clones (about two months after transplant). Hyperexpanded clones declined; after one year, newly produced T cells mostly supplied diversity.

This CDR3 comprises 16 residues. V was pared by 0 bases and J by 5 bases, with 16 bases between. Germline CDR1 and CDR2: SEHNR and FQNEAQ (reference sequence). On this clonotype itself: The antigen is not known.

The authors prepared the TCRbeta library with unique molecular identifiers. TCRdb analysed the PCR reads with MiXCR anew, one entry per CDR3 protein. The sample comprises a few hundred thousand distinct CDR3 sequences, around 13% of which are singletons, and around 2% rests with the top ten. The specimen was PBMCs, mostly from graft donor cells, collected 360 days after TCRalphabeta/CD19-depleted stem cell transplant. V usage is TRBV7-9 and J usage is TRBJ1-1; possible D gene TRBD1, 6 bases. This TCR was sampled from a male patient younger than 18 who had a stem cell transplant for acute myeloid leukemia, so the T cells may come from the graft donor. The CDR3 DNA is TGTGCCAGCAGCTTAGCGGGGGCAGGGGTGGGTACTGAAGCTTTCTTT. Its protein is CASSLAGAGVGTEAFF.